This T cell receptor (beta chain) emerged from a study of T-cell memory formation after mild COVID-19. Notes on the study in general: For second-wave clones that peaked at day 37, SARS-CoV-2 specificity went unverified.

This CDR3 has 14 amino acids. Trimming cost V 4 bases and J 1 base, with 10 bases left between them. The germline CDR1 and CDR2 sequences are MNHNS and SASEGT. On this clonotype: Its antigen is unknown.

TCRdb reprocessed the 5' RACE reads via MiXCR and lists one record per CDR3 protein. Here the sample spans nearly 200,000 distinct CDR3 sequences, approximately 20% being singletons. The origin of this receptor is an adult woman who had mild COVID-19 (a few samples of this study predate the infection). Cell type and time point are not known. Sequencing was done on a sample of PBMCs or a T cell subset sorted from them (not recorded which). The chain recombines TRBV6-1 with TRBJ1-1; D not certain. The CDR3 region has the DNA TGTGCCAGCAGTGTTCAGACTGGGAACACTGAAGCTTTCTTT. Amino acids: CASSVQTGNTEAFF.